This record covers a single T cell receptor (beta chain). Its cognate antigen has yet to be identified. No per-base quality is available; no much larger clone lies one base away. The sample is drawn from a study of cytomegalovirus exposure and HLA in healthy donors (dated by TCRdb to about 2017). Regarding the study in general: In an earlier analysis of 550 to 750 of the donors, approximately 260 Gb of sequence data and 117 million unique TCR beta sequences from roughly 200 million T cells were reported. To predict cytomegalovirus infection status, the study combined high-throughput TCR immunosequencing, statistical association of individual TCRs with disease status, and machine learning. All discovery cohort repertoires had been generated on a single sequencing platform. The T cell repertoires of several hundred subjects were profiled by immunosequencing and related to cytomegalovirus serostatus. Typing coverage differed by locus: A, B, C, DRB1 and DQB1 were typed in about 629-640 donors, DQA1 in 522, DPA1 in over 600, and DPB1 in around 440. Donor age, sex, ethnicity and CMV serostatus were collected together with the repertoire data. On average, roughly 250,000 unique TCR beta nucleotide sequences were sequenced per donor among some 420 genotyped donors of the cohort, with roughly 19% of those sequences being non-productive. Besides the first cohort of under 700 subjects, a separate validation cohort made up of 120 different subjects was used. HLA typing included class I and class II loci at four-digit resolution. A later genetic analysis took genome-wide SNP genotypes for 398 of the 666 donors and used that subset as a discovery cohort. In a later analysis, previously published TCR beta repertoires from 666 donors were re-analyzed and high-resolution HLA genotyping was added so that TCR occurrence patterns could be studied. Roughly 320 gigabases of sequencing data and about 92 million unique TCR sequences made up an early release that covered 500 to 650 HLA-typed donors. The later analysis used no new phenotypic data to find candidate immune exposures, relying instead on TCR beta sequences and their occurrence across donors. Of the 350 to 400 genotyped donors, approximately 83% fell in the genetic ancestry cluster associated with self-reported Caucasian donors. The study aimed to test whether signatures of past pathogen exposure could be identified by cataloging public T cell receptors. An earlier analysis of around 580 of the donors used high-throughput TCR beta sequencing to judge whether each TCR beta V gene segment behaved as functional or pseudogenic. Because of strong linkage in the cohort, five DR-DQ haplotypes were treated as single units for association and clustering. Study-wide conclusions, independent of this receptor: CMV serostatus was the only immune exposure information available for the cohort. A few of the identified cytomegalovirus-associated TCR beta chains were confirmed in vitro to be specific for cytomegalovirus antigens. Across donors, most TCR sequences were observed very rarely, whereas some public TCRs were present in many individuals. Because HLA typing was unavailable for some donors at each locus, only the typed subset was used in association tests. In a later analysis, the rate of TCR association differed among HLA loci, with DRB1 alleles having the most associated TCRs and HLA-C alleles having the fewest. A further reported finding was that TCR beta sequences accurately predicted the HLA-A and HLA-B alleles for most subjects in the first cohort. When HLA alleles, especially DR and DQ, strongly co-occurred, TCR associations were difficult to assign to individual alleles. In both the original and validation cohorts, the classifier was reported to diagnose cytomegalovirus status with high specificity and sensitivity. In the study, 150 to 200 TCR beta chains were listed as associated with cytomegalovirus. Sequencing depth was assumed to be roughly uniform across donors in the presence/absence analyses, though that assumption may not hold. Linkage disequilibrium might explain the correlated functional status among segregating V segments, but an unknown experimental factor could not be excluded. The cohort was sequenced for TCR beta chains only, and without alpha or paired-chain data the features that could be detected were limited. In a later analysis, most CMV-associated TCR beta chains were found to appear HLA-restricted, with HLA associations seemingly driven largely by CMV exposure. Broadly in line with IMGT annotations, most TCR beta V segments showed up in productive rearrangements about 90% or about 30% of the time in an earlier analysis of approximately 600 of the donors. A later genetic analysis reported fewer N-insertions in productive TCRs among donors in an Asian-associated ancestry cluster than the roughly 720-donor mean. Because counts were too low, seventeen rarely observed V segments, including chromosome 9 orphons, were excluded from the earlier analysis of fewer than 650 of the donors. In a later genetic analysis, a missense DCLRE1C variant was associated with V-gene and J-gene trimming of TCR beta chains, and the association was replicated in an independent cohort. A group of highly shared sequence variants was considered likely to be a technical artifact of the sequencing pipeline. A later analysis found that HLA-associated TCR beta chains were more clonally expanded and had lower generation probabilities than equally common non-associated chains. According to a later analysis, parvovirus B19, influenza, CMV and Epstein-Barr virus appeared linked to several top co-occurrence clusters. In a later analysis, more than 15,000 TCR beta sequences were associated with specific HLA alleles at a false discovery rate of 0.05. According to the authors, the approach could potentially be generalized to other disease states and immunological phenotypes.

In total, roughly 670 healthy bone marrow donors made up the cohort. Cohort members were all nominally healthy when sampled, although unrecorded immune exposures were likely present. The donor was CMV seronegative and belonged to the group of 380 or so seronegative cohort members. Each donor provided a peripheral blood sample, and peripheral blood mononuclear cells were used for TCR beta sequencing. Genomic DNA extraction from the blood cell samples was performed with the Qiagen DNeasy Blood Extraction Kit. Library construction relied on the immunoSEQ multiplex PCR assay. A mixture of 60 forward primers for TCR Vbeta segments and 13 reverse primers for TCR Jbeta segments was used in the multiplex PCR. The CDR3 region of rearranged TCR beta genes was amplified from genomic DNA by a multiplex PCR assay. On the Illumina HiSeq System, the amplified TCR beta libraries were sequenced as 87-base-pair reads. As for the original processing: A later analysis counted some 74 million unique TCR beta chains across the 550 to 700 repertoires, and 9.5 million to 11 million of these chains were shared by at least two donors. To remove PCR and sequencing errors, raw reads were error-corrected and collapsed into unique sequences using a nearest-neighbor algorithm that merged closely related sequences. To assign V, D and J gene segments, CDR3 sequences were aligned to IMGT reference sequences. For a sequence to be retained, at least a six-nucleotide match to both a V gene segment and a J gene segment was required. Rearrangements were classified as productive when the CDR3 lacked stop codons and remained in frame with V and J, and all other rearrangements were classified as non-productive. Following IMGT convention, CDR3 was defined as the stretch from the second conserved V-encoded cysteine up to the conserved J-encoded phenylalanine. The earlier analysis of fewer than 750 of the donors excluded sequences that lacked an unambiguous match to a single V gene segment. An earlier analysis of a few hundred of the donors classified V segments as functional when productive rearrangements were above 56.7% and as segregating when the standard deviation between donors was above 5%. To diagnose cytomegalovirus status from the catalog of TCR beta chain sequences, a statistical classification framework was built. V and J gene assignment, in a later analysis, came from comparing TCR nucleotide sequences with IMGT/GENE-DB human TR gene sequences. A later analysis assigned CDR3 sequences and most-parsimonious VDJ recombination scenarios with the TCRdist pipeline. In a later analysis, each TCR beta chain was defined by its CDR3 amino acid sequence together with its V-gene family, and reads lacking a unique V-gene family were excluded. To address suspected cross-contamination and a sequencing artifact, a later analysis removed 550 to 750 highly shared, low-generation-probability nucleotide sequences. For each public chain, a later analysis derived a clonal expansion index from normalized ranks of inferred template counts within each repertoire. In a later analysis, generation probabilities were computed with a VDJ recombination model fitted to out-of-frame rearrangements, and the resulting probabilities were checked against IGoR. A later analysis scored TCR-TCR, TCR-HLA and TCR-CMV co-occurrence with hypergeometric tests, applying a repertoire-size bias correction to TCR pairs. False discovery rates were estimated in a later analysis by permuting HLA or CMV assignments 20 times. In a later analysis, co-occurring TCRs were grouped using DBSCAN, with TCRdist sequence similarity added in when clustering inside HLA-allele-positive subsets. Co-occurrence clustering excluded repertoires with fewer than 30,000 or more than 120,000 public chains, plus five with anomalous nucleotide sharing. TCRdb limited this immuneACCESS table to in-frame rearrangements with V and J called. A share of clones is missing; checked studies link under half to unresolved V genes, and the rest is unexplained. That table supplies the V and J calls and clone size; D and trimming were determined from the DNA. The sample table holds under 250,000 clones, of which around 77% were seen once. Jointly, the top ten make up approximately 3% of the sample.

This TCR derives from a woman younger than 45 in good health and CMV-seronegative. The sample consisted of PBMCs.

The DNA sequence is TGTGCCAGCAGCTTAGTCCCCTACGAGCAGTACTTC. Its product reads: CASSLVPYEQYF. Recombination linked TRBV7-9 to TRBJ2-5; a confident D gene designation cannot be given. The DNA end lines up better with TRBJ2-7; the J call may be wrong. Per the germline V gene (reference sequence), SEHNR is the CDR1 and FQNEAQ is the CDR2. There are 12 amino acids in the CDR3, from cysteine to phenylalanine inclusive. The retained sequence is limited to the CDR3, 36 bases, with the frame set at the first base.